The 21 T cell receptor beta chains presented below share a single source sample, sequenced in a study of T cells in Graves' hyperthyroidism and ophthalmopathy. RNA transcripts were the template for amplifying TCR beta CDR3 regions. First-round RT-PCR of the TCR CDR3 relied on the HTBI primer set. TCRdb redid the calling of the multiplex PCR reads with MiXCR, one entry per CDR3 protein. The sample carries fewer than 600,000 distinct CDR3 sequences, approximately 15% recorded once. Sequencing was performed on blood. The receptors derive from a woman under 30 with Graves' hyperthyroidism.

This clonotype occurred many times. The chain employs TRBV5-1 and TRBJ2-1; TRBD2 matches at 14 bases. V lost 3 bases and J lost 5; bases outside the gene matches: 7. This CDR3 region has 17 residues. Germline CDR1 SGHRS, CDR2 YFSETQ. The CDR3 reads CASSSQTSGRVHNEQFF. The CDR3 nucleotides read TGCGCCAGCAGCTCTCAGACTAGCGGGAGGGTACACAATGAGCAGTTCTTC.

This clonotype was picked up one time. This chain uses TRBV20-1 with TRBJ1-2, with TRBD1 as a possible D gene (5 bases). Germline loops: CDR1 DFQATT, CDR2 SNEGSKA (reference sequence). V lost 0 bases to trimming and J lost 4 bases, with 15 bases between them. The CDR3 is 15 amino acids. CDR3 DNA: TGCAGTGCTAGAGATAGGGTCCGGGGCCCCTATGGCTACACCTTC. This translates into CSARDRVRGPYGYTF.

CDR3 nucleotide sequence: TGTGCCAGCAGTCCGGGGGACTCGTACCAAGAGACCCAGTACTTC. This gives the protein CASSPGDSYQETQYF. The chain combines TRBV7-3 with TRBJ2-5, with a weak D call TRBD2 (6 bases). V shed 6 bases and J shed 0 bases, with 14 bases lying between them. The CDR3 runs 15 residues. Germline V gene lookup returns CDR1 SGHTA and CDR2 FQGTGA. Filled out from reference TRBV7-3 and TRBJ2-5, the complete variable domain reads GAGVSQTPSNKVTEKGKYVELRCDPISGHTALYWYRQSLGQGPEFLIYFQGTGAADDSGLPNDRFFAVRPEGSVSTLKIQRTERGDSAVYLCASSPGDSYQETQYFGPGTRLLVL.

This clonotype has at least ten counts. The chain employs TRBV13 and TRBJ2-1, with TRBD1 matching 8 bases. CDR3 size: 16 residues. Germline V gene data show CDR1 as PRHDT and CDR2 as FYEKMQ (reference sequence). The V and J ends lost 5 bases and 4 bases, in that order; junction bases with no gene match: 10. The CDR3 sequence: CASSELRTGTYNEQFF. CDR3 DNA: TGTGCCAGCAGCGAGCTCAGGACAGGGACATACAATGAGCAGTTCTTC.

This clonotype showed up just once. Germline and junction disagree at one end, which may indicate a read error. The chain joins TRBV7-3 to TRBJ2-3, with 8 bases aligning to TRBD1. The CDR3 extends over 15 amino acids. Looked up from germline, CDR1 is SGHTA and CDR2 is FQGTGA. CDR3 sequence: CAGSLQGQGTDTQYF. As DNA, the CDR3 is TGTGCCGGCAGCTTACAGGGACAGGGCACAGATACGCAGTATTTT.

Of note for this clonotype: The junction does not match germline at one end; this may be a read error. This chain joins TRBV5-1 and TRBJ2-1; D is possibly TRBD1 or TRBD2 (5 bases each). From germline, CDR1 is SGHRS and CDR2 YFSETQ. The CDR3 has 15 amino acids. For the CDR3, the DNA is TGCGCCAGCAGCTGGCCGGGACCCAACAACAACGAGCAGTTCTTC. It translates to CASSWPGPNNNEQFF.

The rearrangement links TRBV5-1 to TRBJ2-1, with D tentatively TRBD2 (5 bases). The CDR3 totals 18 residues. Between the trimmed V and J ends, which lost 3 bases and 0 bases, there was a span of 19 bases. Looked up from germline, CDR1 is SGHRS and CDR2 is YFSETQ. CDR3 amino acids: CASSSPPGFLSSYNEQFF. The CDR3 DNA sequence: TGCGCCAGCAGCTCGCCCCCGGGGTTTTTAAGCTCCTACAATGAGCAGTTCTTC. The whole variable domain, remainder taken from reference TRBV5-1 and TRBJ2-1, is KAGVTQTPRYLIKTRGQQVTLSCSPISGHRSVSWYQQTPGQGLQFLFEYFSETQRNKGNFPGRFSGRQFSNSRSEMNVSTLELGDSALYLCASSSPPGFLSSYNEQFFGPGTRLTVL.

This clonotype appeared many times. The rearrangement joins TRBV27 to TRBJ2-7, with a tentative D call TRBD1 (6 bases). The V end was cut by 2 bases, the J end by 4 bases, with 12 bases between. The CDR3 has 14 amino acids. Per germline, CDR1 MNHEY and CDR2 SMNVEV (reference sequence). The CDR3 loop reads CASSLQGRGYEQYV. CDR3 coding DNA: TGTGCCAGCAGTTTACAGGGGAGAGGGTACGAGCAGTACGTC.

As to this clonotype: With a much larger clone just one base away, this may be a read error. The chain is built from TRBV12-3 or TRBV12-4 and TRBJ2-2, with D possibly being TRBD1 or TRBD2 (6 bases each). The CDR3 is made up of 13 amino acids. The CDR3 is CASRESGGGELVF. DNA of the CDR3: TGTGCCAGCAGGGAATCTGGGGGCGGGGAGCTGGTTTTT.

This clonotype occurred a few times. The chain carries TRBV5-1 and TRBJ2-7, with 8 nucleotides matching TRBD1. The CDR3 sequence is 15 residues long. J lost 5 bases, V lost 1 base, and 8 bases had no gene match. Germline V CDR1 and CDR2: SGHRS, YFSETQ. As DNA, the CDR3 is TGCGCCAGCAGCTTGTACTCAGGGGGCCGGAACGAGCAGTACTTC. Protein: CASSLYSGGRNEQYF.

This clonotype was detected many times. The chain employs TRBV3-1 and TRBJ1-2; D unclear. The CDR3 is 13 residues long. The germline V gene encodes CDR1 LGHDT and CDR2 YNNKEL (reference sequence). The V end was cut by 3 bases, the J end by 3 bases, with 8 bases between. In DNA, the CDR3 is TGTGCCAGCAGCCAGGTTGGCGACTATGGCTACACCTTC. Protein: CASSQVGDYGYTF.

A single count supports this clonotype. A much bigger clone sits one base away, suggesting this may be a read error. The CDR3 is CAGSWAPGVSNEKLFF. DNA of the CDR3: TGTGCCGGCAGCTGGGCCCCAGGGGTCTCTAATGAAAAACTGTTTTTT. The chain combines TRBV5-4 with TRBJ1-4; perhaps TRBD1 as D (6 bases). The CDR3 consists of 16 residues. Germline CDR1 and CDR2: SGHNT and YYREEE (reference sequence).

Comment on this clonotype: This CDR3 fails to terminate in the conserved phenylalanine or tryptophan, so it likely reflects a read error. CDR3 region: CATGTSGQGRGITDTQYS. The CDR3 nucleotides read TGTGCCACTGGGACTAGCGGTCAGGGGAGAGGGATCACAGATACGCAGTATTCT. The rearrangement joins TRBV24-1 to TRBJ2-3; TRBD2 matches at 11 bases. The CDR3 runs to 18 residues. The V segment lost 10 bases and the J segment 2 bases; nucleotides outside the gene matches: 16. CDR1 and CDR2 from the germline V gene are KGHDR and SFDVKD.

The chain is built from TRBV14 and TRBJ1-1, with D possibly matching TRBD1 (5 bases). Germline values: CDR1 SGHDN, CDR2 FVKESK. The CDR3 runs 14 residues. Trimming stripped 4 bases from V and 5 bases from J, with 14 bases between. CDR3 sequence: CASSRGGVWTEAFF. Here the CDR3 DNA reads TGTGCCAGCAGCCGGGGGGGGGTCTGGACTGAAGCTTTCTTT.

This clonotype has a count of ten or more. The chain recombines TRBV29-1 with TRBJ2-1; 7 nucleotides match TRBD2. V shed 7 bases and J 5 bases; nucleotides not matched to a gene: 14. Germline CDR1 is SQVTM and CDR2 is ANQGSEA. The CDR3 covers 15 residues. The CDR3 here is CSAGRRGSRDNEQFF. The CDR3 nucleotides read TGCAGCGCCGGGCGGCGCGGGAGTCGGGACAATGAGCAGTTCTTC.

The chain uses TRBV6-1 and TRBJ2-3, with 10 bases aligning to TRBD1. V gave up 6 bases and J gave up 1 base; unmatched junction bases: 4. Germline CDR1 is MNHNS and CDR2 is SASEGT. This CDR3 has 15 amino acids. CDR3 loop: CASRDRGLGTDTQYF. The DNA of the CDR3 is TGTGCCAGCAGAGACAGGGGGCTTGGCACAGATACGCAGTATTTT.

The chain uses TRBV7-9 and TRBJ1-2; D is ambiguous. This CDR3 is built from 14 residues. The germline CDR1 and CDR2 sequences are SEHNR and FQNEAQ (reference sequence). Trimming left V 2 bases short and J 2 bases short, with 9 bases between. CDR3 bases: TGTGCCAGCAGCTTAACCGGATTGAACTATGGCTACACCTTC. Translated, it gives CASSLTGLNYGYTF.

This clonotype was detected only a few times. This chain links TRBV4-1 with TRBJ2-1, with 7 bases aligning to TRBD2. The CDR3 runs 16 residues. V trimming: 4 bases; J trimming: 7 bases; junction bases outside the gene matches: 13. The germline V gene encodes CDR1 MGHRA and CDR2 YSYEKL. The DNA of the CDR3 is TGCGCCAGCAGCCCCCCAGTAGCGGGTGGGGGAAATGAGCAGTTCTTC. Protein: CASSPPVAGGGNEQFF.

The V call is TRBV27, the J call TRBJ1-4; D not certain. V dropped 6 bases and J dropped 9 bases, with 14 bases sitting between them. The germline CDR1 and CDR2 sequences are MNHEY and SMNVEV (reference sequence). The CDR3 length is 13 residues. This CDR3 is CASSPHNLKKLFF. The CDR3 DNA is TGTGCCAGCAGCCCACACAACCTTAAAAAACTGTTTTTT.

This CDR3 is CASRPYGLAGVSEQFF. The CDR3 nucleotides are TGTGCCAGCAGGCCCTATGGGCTAGCGGGAGTAAGTGAGCAGTTCTTC. V usage is TRBV11-2 and J usage is TRBJ2-1; 10 bases are a match to TRBD2. V lost 6 bases and J lost 9; bases outside the gene matches: 14. The CDR3 extends over 16 amino acids. Per germline, CDR1 SGHAT and CDR2 FQNNGV. Variable domain in full (rest from reference TRBV11-2 and TRBJ2-1): EAGVAQSPRYKIIEKRQSVAFWCNPISGHATLYWYQQILGQGPKLLIQFQNNGVVDDSQLPKDRFSAERLKGVDSTLKIQPAKLEDSAVYLCASRPYGLAGVSEQFFGPGTRLTVL.

Many counts were recorded for this clonotype. The chain is built from TRBV20-1 and TRBJ1-6; D possibly corresponds to TRBD1 (5 bases). Germline CDR1 and CDR2: DFQATT and SNEGSKA (reference sequence). The CDR3 is made up of 14 amino acids. V lost 6 bases, J lost 7 bases, and 16 bases lay in between. As DNA, the CDR3 is TGCAGTGCCCATCCGGGACGGCAGAATTCACCCCTCCACTTT. Translated: CSAHPGRQNSPLHF.